Listed here are 5 T cell receptor beta chains from one sample, sequenced in a study of blood T cell repertoires in COVID-19. Libraries were prepared by immunoSEQ multiplex PCR; TCRdb keeps only in-frame clonotypes and omits some of them. The profile covers about 99,000 clones, with roughly 84% appearing a single time and around 2% taken by the ten largest. What was sequenced was peripheral blood. Receptors were obtained from a man between 65 and 85 years old with active or convalescent COVID-19.

V and J are TRBV27 and TRBJ2-2; D remains ambiguous. In germline, CDR1 is MNHEY, CDR2 SMNVEV (reference sequence). V was pared by 5 bases and J by 10 bases, with 20 bases between. This CDR3 is 15 amino acids long. CDR3 bases: TGTGCCAGCAGTCCGAACACGGGTCGAATCGTGGAGCTGTTTTTT. Translating it yields CASSPNTGRIVELFF.

V usage is TRBV6-1 and J usage is TRBJ2-1; D may be TRBD1 (6 bases). The CDR3 consists of 13 residues. Trimming shortened V by 2 bases and J by 11 bases, and 13 bases separated the two germline ends. CDR1 and CDR2 (germline): MNHNS, SASEGT. CDR3 nucleotides: TGTGCCAGCAGTGAAAACAGGGTTGGGAAGCAGTTCTTC. This encodes CASSENRVGKQFF.

This chain joins TRBV27 and TRBJ2-6, with a tentative D call TRBD1 (6 bases). This CDR3 comprises 14 residues. The V and J ends lost 8 bases and 0 bases respectively, with 8 bases between them. Germline loops: CDR1 MNHEY, CDR2 SMNVEV (reference sequence). CDR3 nucleotides: TGTGCCAGCTCGGACAGCTCTGGGGCCAACGTCCTGACTTTC. Protein: CASSDSSGANVLTF.

The chain employs TRBV30 and TRBJ2-5; 10 bases map to TRBD1. The germline V gene encodes CDR1 GTSNPN and CDR2 SVGIG (reference sequence). The CDR3 consists of 14 residues. The V and J ends lost 7 bases and 2 bases, in that order; junction bases with no gene match: 7. This CDR3 is CASAWTGGQETQYF. The CDR3 DNA reads TGTGCCTCTGCCTGGACAGGGGGACAAGAGACCCAGTACTTC.

The rearrangement links TRBV9 to TRBJ2-2; 8 nucleotides agree with TRBD1. There are 15 residues in the CDR3. V dropped 4 bases and J dropped 0; count of bases not matched to a gene: 2. Germline V CDR1 and CDR2: SGDLS, YYNGEE. In nucleotides, the CDR3 is TGTGCCAGCAGCCTGACAGGGGCGAACACCGGGGAGCTGTTTTTT. It yields the protein CASSLTGANTGELFF.